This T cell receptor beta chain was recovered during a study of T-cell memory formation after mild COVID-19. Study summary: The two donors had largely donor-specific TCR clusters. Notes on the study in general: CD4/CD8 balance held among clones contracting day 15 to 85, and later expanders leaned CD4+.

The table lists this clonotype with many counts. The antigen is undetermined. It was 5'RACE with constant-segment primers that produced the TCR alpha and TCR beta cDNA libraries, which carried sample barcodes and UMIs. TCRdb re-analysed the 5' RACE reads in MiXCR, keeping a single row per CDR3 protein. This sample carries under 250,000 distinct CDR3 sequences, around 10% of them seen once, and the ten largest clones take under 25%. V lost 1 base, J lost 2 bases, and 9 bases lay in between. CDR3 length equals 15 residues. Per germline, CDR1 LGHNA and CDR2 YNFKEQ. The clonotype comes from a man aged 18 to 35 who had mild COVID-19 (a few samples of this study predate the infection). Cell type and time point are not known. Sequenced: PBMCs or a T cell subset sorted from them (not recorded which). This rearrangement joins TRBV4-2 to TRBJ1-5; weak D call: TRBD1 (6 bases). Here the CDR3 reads CASSQVRGGNQPQHF. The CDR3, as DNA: TGTGCCAGCAGCCAAGTGAGGGGGGGCAATCAGCCCCAGCATTTT.